Listed here are 9 T cell receptor beta chains from one sample, sequenced in a study of blood T cell repertoires in COVID-19. Using immunoSEQ multiplex PCR, the repertoire was profiled, and TCRdb retains in-frame clones only, with some absent. The table records some 350,000 clones, roughly 89% of them present only once. Specimen: peripheral blood. The receptors derive from a woman between 18 and 29 years old who had recovered from COVID-19.

The rearrangement joins TRBV2 to TRBJ1-5, with 7 bases fitting TRBD1. Trimming cost V 6 bases and J 3 bases; bases outside gene matches: 2. The CDR3 is 13 amino acids. The germline CDR1 and CDR2 sequences are SNHLY and FYNNEI. As DNA, the CDR3 is TGTGCCAGCAGGGGACAGTACAATCAGCCCCAGCATTTT. Translation gives CASRGQYNQPQHF.

The V and J genes are TRBV6-4 and TRBJ1-2, with TRBD1 matching 8 bases. The germline CDR1 and CDR2 sequences are MRHNA and SNTAGT. The CDR3 totals 14 residues. V lost 6 bases to trimming and J lost 7 bases; unmatched junction nucleotides: 10. Here the CDR3 reads CASRDRGTVSGYTF. The CDR3 DNA reads as TGTGCCAGCAGAGACAGGGGTACGGTCTCTGGCTACACCTTC.

The chain links TRBV9 to TRBJ1-1; TRBD1 agrees at 8 bases. Germline V gene data show CDR1 as SGDLS and CDR2 as YYNGEE. The CDR3 is 13 residues long. The V segment lost 0 bases and the J segment 9 bases; nucleotides outside the gene matches: 4. The CDR3: CASSVDGQGQAFF. CDR3 bases: TGTGCCAGCAGCGTAGATGGACAGGGACAAGCTTTCTTT.

The gene calls are TRBV7-2 and TRBJ1-6; perhaps TRBD1 as D (5 bases). The germline V and J ends were trimmed by 4 bases and 12 bases, with 13 bases remaining between them. The CDR3 sequence is 13 residues long. Looked up from germline, CDR1 is SGHTA and CDR2 is FQGNSA. The CDR3 DNA reads as TGTGCCAGCAGCTCCCCCGCCGGGGGACCCCTCCACTTT. It specifies CASSSPAGGPLHF. Using reference TRBV7-2 and TRBJ1-6 for the parts outside the CDR3, the full variable domain is GAGVSQSPSNKVTEKGKDVELRCDPISGHTALYWYRQSLGQGLEFLIYFQGNSAPDKSGLPSDRFSAERTGGSVSTLTIQRTQQEDSAVYLCASSSPAGGPLHFGNGTRLTVT.

The V call is TRBV29-1, the J call TRBJ2-1; D gene unclear. Trimming took 4 bases from V and 5 from J, leaving 6 bases between them. The CDR3 has 11 residues. From germline, CDR1 is SQVTM and CDR2 ANQGSEA. The CDR3 DNA reads as TGCAGCGTTGCTCCTGACAATGAGCAGTTCTTC. This encodes CSVAPDNEQFF.

The rearrangement joins TRBV7-6 to TRBJ1-2, with 10 bases fitting TRBD1. J gave up 6 bases and V 1 base, and 8 bases lay outside the gene matches. Germline-derived CDR1 and CDR2 are SGHVS and FNYEAQ. The CDR3 is 16 residues long. The CDR3 spells CASSLGPGQGSDGYTF. The CDR3 DNA reads as TGTGCCAGCAGCTTAGGACCGGGACAGGGGTCCGATGGCTACACCTTC. Full variable domain (outside the CDR3, taken from reference TRBV7-6 and TRBJ1-2): GAGVSQSPRYKVTKRGQDVALRCDPISGHVSLYWYRQALGQGPEFLTYFNYEAQQDKSGLPNDRFSAERPEGSISTLTIQRTEQRDSAMYRCASSLGPGQGSDGYTFGSGTRLTVV.

The chain has TRBV5-4 and TRBJ1-2, with 9 bases fitting TRBD1. With V trimmed by 0 bases and J by 6 bases, 0 bases remained unmatched. CDR1 is SGHNT, CDR2 YYREEE, per germline (reference sequence). The CDR3 has 13 amino acids. The CDR3: CASSLGTGDGYTF. CDR3 in DNA: TGTGCCAGCAGCTTGGGGACAGGGGATGGCTACACCTTC.

The V and J genes are TRBV6-5 and TRBJ2-1; 13 bases align to TRBD2. This CDR3 region has 14 residues. The germline CDR1 and CDR2 sequences are MNHEY and SVGAGI. Trimming cost V 10 bases and J 8 bases; bases outside gene matches: 8. The CDR3 spells CATWTSGSSYEQFF. CDR3 DNA: TGTGCCACCTGGACTAGCGGGAGTAGCTATGAGCAGTTCTTC.

The CDR3 region has the DNA TGCGCCAGCAGCTTTAGTGGGGCAAGTGCAACTAATGAAAAACTGTTTTTT. Its translation: CASSFSGASATNEKLFF. The V gene is TRBV5-1, the J gene TRBJ1-4; D perhaps matches TRBD1 (5 bases). Trimming left V 2 bases short and J 0 bases short, with 14 bases between. The CDR3 contains 17 residues. Germline V gives CDR1 SGHRS, CDR2 YFSETQ.